This T cell receptor beta chain was documented in a study of T cell responses to AZD1222 COVID-19 vaccine. Sequencing used immunoSEQ multiplex PCR; TCRdb keeps in-frame clones, though not all of them. The profile shows approximately 120,000 clones, about 89% of them singletons. The CDR3 length is 19 residues. Germline CDR1 and CDR2: SEHNR and FQNEAQ (reference sequence). J was trimmed by 7 bases and V by 3 bases; bases with no gene match: 17. This sequence originates from an adult in good health. The rearrangement joins TRBV7-9 to TRBJ2-2, with 10 bases identical to TRBD1. The sample in question was peripheral blood, obtained on day 0 of AZD1222 vaccination. This CDR3 is CASSFSGMPDRGDIGELFF. As DNA, the CDR3 is TGTGCCAGCAGCTTTTCTGGGATGCCGGACAGGGGGGACATCGGGGAGCTGTTTTTT.